This T cell receptor (beta chain) emerged from a study of cytomegalovirus exposure and HLA in healthy donors. Across the whole study: Most donors, roughly 82% of over 350 genotyped, fell in the Caucasian-associated ancestry cluster.

Regarding the study as a whole: A later analysis linked a missense DCLRE1C variant to TCR beta V- and J-gene trimming. Some V segments could not be told apart, so they were left out, TRBV6-2 and TRBV6-3 among them.

A multiplex PCR was run with 60 Vbeta primers and 13 Jbeta primers. Only in-frame clones appear in the TCRdb table, and some are missing; sequencing was by immunoSEQ multiplex PCR. The sample includes about 160,000 clones, approximately 76% of them seen just once. This CDR3 is 15 amino acids long. Germline CDR1 and CDR2: SGDLS and YYNGEE. Trimming removed 0 bases from V and 1 base from J, with 7 bases in between. Comment on this clone: Its antigen is unknown.

The rearrangement uses TRBV9 and TRBJ2-2; D is possibly TRBD1 (6 bases). The clonotype was recovered from a man in his sixties in good health and CMV-seronegative. Material for sequencing was PBMCs. CDR3 DNA: TGTGCCAGCAGCGTAGGGGGACAGAACACCGGGGAGCTGTTTTTT. Its translation: CASSVGGQNTGELFF.